A selection of T cell receptor beta chains follows, all from one sample in a study of cytomegalovirus exposure and HLA in healthy donors. Produced via immunoSEQ multiplex PCR; TCRdb's table is partial and in-frame only. The table records 140,000 to 150,000 clones, approximately 84% of them present only once. What was sequenced was PBMCs. These receptors came from a woman aged 55-69 years in good health and CMV-seropositive. Both conserved end residues are part of each CDR3. The order of the fields is V gene, J gene, D gene, clone size, CDR3 protein, CDR3 DNA. D genes are given only for firm matches. Only some rows state a clone size, as once, few, many or a class for expanded clones.

TRBV11-2,TRBJ2-7,TRBD2,-,CASSSGTSGTKQYF,TGTGCCAGCAGCTCCGGGACTAGCGGGACTAAGCAGTACTTC
TRBV15,TRBJ1-5,-,-,CATRPLGGGQPQHF,TGTGCCACCAGGCCTTTGGGCGGGGGTCAGCCCCAGCATTTT
TRBV5-8,TRBJ2-2,-,-,CASSLGSRVGGELFF,TGTGCCAGCAGCTTGGGGTCCCGCGTTGGCGGGGAGCTGTTTTTT
TRBV29-1,TRBJ1-1,TRBD1,-,CSVTGANTEAFF,TGCAGCGTGACAGGGGCGAACACTGAAGCTTTCTTT
TRBV5-1,TRBJ2-5,-,-,CASSLSDGETQYF,TGCGCCAGCAGCTTGAGTGACGGGGAGACCCAGTACTTC
TRBV19,TRBJ2-7,-,few,CASSMGARYEQYF,TGTGCCAGTAGTATGGGGGCCCGGTACGAGCAGTACTTC
TRBV7-9,TRBJ1-1,-,-,CASLQGGANTEAFF,TGTGCCAGCTTACAGGGAGGGGCGAACACTGAAGCTTTCTTT
TRBV4-2,TRBJ2-5,TRBD2,-,CASSLRLAGGPAETQYF,TGTGCCAGCAGCTTGCGACTAGCGGGAGGGCCTGCGGAGACCCAGTACTTC
TRBV10-3,TRBJ1-2,-,-,CAISEESGYTF,TGTGCCATCAGTGAAGAGAGTGGCTACACCTTC
TRBV7-9,TRBJ2-5,TRBD1,-,CASSLGLRTGDLETQYF,TGTGCCAGCAGCTTAGGATTAAGGACAGGGGATTTAGAGACCCAGTACTTC
TRBV4-3,TRBJ2-4,-,-,CASSQEGATNIQYF,TGCGCCAGCAGCCAAGAAGGGGCCACAAACATTCAGTACTTC
TRBV5-5,TRBJ1-1,-,few,CASSLVGTRVTEAFF,TGTGCCAGCAGCTTGGTTGGGACTAGAGTCACTGAAGCTTTCTTT
TRBV30,TRBJ2-3,-,-,CAWSAGLSTDTQYF,TGTGCCTGGAGTGCGGGACTTAGCACAGATACGCAGTATTTT
TRBV10-3,TRBJ2-3,TRBD2,few,CAISELRGMGTDTQYF,TGTGCCATCAGTGAGTTGCGGGGGATGGGCACAGATACGCAGTATTTT
TRBV2,TRBJ2-1,TRBD2,-,CASRQTSGRANEQFF,TGTGCCAGCAGGCAGACTAGCGGGAGGGCCAATGAGCAGTTCTTC
TRBV7-9,TRBJ1-2,-,-,CASSLGYSNYGYTF,TGTGCCAGCAGCTTAGGTTATAGCAACTATGGCTACACCTTC
TRBV15,TRBJ2-3,TRBD1,once,CATSRELSRAGGTDTQYF,TGTGCCACCAGCAGAGAACTTTCCAGGGCAGGGGGTACAGATACGCAGTATTTT
TRBV6-5,TRBJ1-1,-,-,CASTPAQENTEAFF,TGTGCCAGCACCCCCGCACAGGAGAACACTGAAGCTTTCTTT
TRBV6-4,TRBJ1-5,-,few,CASSDSGRVRQPQHF,TGTGCCAGCAGTGACTCAGGCAGGGTAAGGCAGCCCCAGCATTTT
TRBV28,TRBJ1-1,-,-,CASSLWHFAFF,TGTGCCAGCAGTTTATGGCACTTTGCTTTCTTT
TRBV7-8,TRBJ2-3,-,-,CASSLEPGSDTQYF,TGTGCCAGCAGCTTAGAACCCGGGTCAGATACGCAGTATTTT
TRBV6-5,TRBJ2-7,-,-,CATAFRGTSYEQYF,TGTGCCACCGCGTTCCGCGGAACCTCCTACGAGCAGTACTTC
TRBV11-2,TRBJ2-5,TRBD2,-,CASSLYPRVAGARETQYF,TGTGCCAGCAGCTTATACCCACGAGTAGCGGGAGCTCGAGAGACCCAGTACTTC
TRBV5-4,TRBJ1-5,-,few,CASVGGWGNQPQHF,TGTGCCAGCGTCGGAGGGTGGGGCAATCAGCCCCAGCATTTT